A selection of T cell receptor beta chains follows, all from one sample in a study of T-cell memory formation after mild COVID-19. Using its own MiXCR run on the 5' RACE reads, TCRdb lists one record per CDR3 protein. Of about 320,000 distinct CDR3 sequences detected, roughly an eighth appear once; the ten largest clones hold roughly 21%. The sample was PBMCs or a T cell subset sorted from them (not recorded which). The receptors here all came from a man between 18 and 35 years old who had mild COVID-19 (a few samples of this study predate the infection). Cell type and time point are not known. Each CDR3 is given with its conserved first and last residue. The order of the fields is D gene, V gene, J gene, clone size, CDR3 DNA, CDR3 protein. The D gene is left open where the match is weak. Expanded clones get a size class; other rows say once, few or many, or leave the size out.

-	TRBV6-2/TRBV6-3	TRBJ1-5	-	TGTGCCAGCAGTTACTCGATGCGGGACAAGGATCAGCCCCAGCATTTT	CASSYSMRDKDQPQHF
-	TRBV6-2/TRBV6-3	TRBJ1-6	few	TGTGCCAGCAGTGATCGGGCCGGGAGTTCACCCCTCCACTTT	CASSDRAGSSPLHF
-	TRBV24-1	TRBJ2-3	-	TGTGCCACCAGTGATGCTGAGCCACACATAAATACGCAGTATTTT	CATSDAEPHINTQYF
-	TRBV7-2	TRBJ2-7	-	TGTGCCAGCAGCTTCGGGCCCGGTGGTTCTTACGAGCAGTACTTC	CASSFGPGGSYEQYF
TRBD2	TRBV20-1	TRBJ2-3	-	TGCAGTGCTAGATTTAGCGGGGGGGCAAATACGCAGTATTTT	CSARFSGGANTQYF
TRBD2	TRBV6-1	TRBJ2-3	few	TGTGCCAGCAGGTCGCCGAGCGGGGGGGCCTCGGATACGCAGTATTTT	CASRSPSGGASDTQYF
-	TRBV4-1	TRBJ1-5	-	TGCGCCAGCAGCCAACTTTTGAACTCGGCCGATCAGCCCCAGCATTTT	CASSQLLNSADQPQHF
-	TRBV7-2	TRBJ1-1	few	TGTGCCAGCAGCTTAGTCTTGTCTTTTTCGTCGGAAGCTTTCTTT	CASSLVLSFSSEAFF
-	TRBV2	TRBJ2-7	few	TGTGCCAGCAGTGTAGACGGCTACGAGCAGTACTTC	CASSVDGYEQYF
TRBD2	TRBV7-9	TRBJ2-5	few	TGTGCCAGCAGCTCGGGACTAGCGATAACCCAGTACTTC	CASSSGLAITQYF
-	TRBV6-1	TRBJ1-5	-	TGTGCCAGCACTTACACCTTAGATCAGCCCCAGCATTTT	CASTYTLDQPQHF
-	TRBV7-6	TRBJ1-2	few	TGTGCCAGCAGCTTTCCGTCAACCAACTATGGCTACACCTTC	CASSFPSTNYGYTF
TRBD2	TRBV18	TRBJ2-1	-	TGTGCCAGCTCCCCCACAAGCGGGGCAACCTACAATGAGCAGTTCTTC	CASSPTSGATYNEQFF
-	TRBV29-1	TRBJ1-5	-	TGCAGCGTTGTTATGGGCATCAATCAGCCCCAGCATTTT	CSVVMGINQPQHF
-	TRBV6-4	TRBJ1-1	-	TGTGCCAGCAAGTTGGCCCCGGGAATGGAAGCTTTCTTT	CASKLAPGMEAFF
-	TRBV4-3	TRBJ1-4	few	TGCGCCAGCAGCCAAGGGCTCGGGACATTGGGTGAAAAACTGTTTTTT	CASSQGLGTLGEKLFF
TRBD2	TRBV6-1	TRBJ2-7	few	TGTGCCAGCAACCTTTGGGGTAGCGGGCTGCAGTACTTC	CASNLWGSGLQYF
-	TRBV12-3/TRBV12-4	TRBJ2-1	-	TGTGCCAGCAGTTTACTCCTAGCATCCGAGCAGTTCTTC	CASSLLLASEQFF
-	TRBV2	TRBJ2-7	few	TGTGCCAGCAGTGAAGCAGGCTTTTCCTCCTACGAGCAGTACTTC	CASSEAGFSSYEQYF
TRBD1	TRBV10-2	TRBJ1-1	few	TGCGCCAGCAGTGAACCAGACGACAGGGGCTCTGAAGCTTTCTTT	CASSEPDDRGSEAFF
-	TRBV27	TRBJ1-3	-	TGTGCCAGCAGCTCCAGCGTCTCTGGAAACACCATATATTTT	CASSSSVSGNTIYF
-	TRBV12-3/TRBV12-4	TRBJ1-1	-	TGTGCCAGCACCCACGGGATCCCCCCGTGGGGAGCTTTCTTT	CASTHGIPPWGAFF
-	TRBV5-1	TRBJ1-3	-	TGCGCCAGCAGCCCAGCGATCTCTGGAAACACCATATATTTT	CASSPAISGNTIYF